One sample yielded the 25 T cell receptor beta chains listed below, sequenced in a study of T cells expressing NK-cell markers. Each CDR3 protein gets one entry in TCRdb, which reprocessed the 5' RACE reads and gives no DNA. Recorded for this sample: approximately 460,000 distinct CDR3 sequences. Input material: blood T cells: a sorted CD56 or NKG2C T cell subset, CD4+ or CD8+ T cells, or bulk PBMC T cells (not recorded which). These receptors were collected from a woman aged 18 to 75 in good health.

V and J are TRBV5-1 and TRBJ1-1; absent DNA, TCRdb's TRBD1 call cannot be checked. The CDR3 loop spans 13 amino acids. The V gene's germline CDR1 is SGHRS and CDR2 YFSETQ. CDR3 loop: CASRSGFSTEAFF.

The CDR3 loop is CSARPDRSLAKNIQYF. The chain is built from TRBV20-1 and TRBJ2-4; TCRdb outputs TRBD1, but without DNA this stays unchecked. There are 16 residues in the CDR3. Germline V gives CDR1 DFQATT, CDR2 SNEGSKA (reference sequence).

This chain connects TRBV12-3 or TRBV12-4 to TRBJ1-5; the D call of TRBD1 rests on TCRdb alone, since no DNA is present to check it. CDR3 length equals 16 residues. The CDR3 sequence: CASTQPDREGNQPQHF.

The J gene is TRBJ2-3, the V gene TRBV10-3; the D call of TRBD1 rests on TCRdb alone, since no DNA is present to check it. The CDR3 is made up of 13 amino acids. CDR1 is ENHRY and CDR2 is SYGVKD in the germline V gene. CDR3 sequence reads: CAISPPWGDTQYF.

The chain links TRBV3-1 to TRBJ1-5; TCRdb names TRBD1, which stays unverified in the absence of DNA. The V gene's germline CDR1 is LGHDT and CDR2 YNNKEL (reference sequence). CDR3 size: 15 residues. This chain's CDR3 is CASSQGGTASQPQHF.

J is TRBJ2-3 and V is TRBV5-1. The V gene's germline CDR1 is SGHRS and CDR2 YFSETQ. The CDR3 is 15 residues long. CDR3 in amino acids: CASSFAGLATDTQYF.

The chain is built from TRBV6-5 and TRBJ1-4; without DNA, the TCRdb call of TRBD1 cannot be checked. Germline CDR1 reads MNHEY; CDR2 reads SVGAGI. The CDR3 covers 15 residues. The CDR3 here is CASSTFGGRNEKLFF.

The chain combines TRBV7-9 with TRBJ2-5; with no DNA, the TCRdb D assignment of TRBD1 cannot be verified. CDR1 SEHNR and CDR2 FQNEAQ come from the germline V gene (reference sequence). The CDR3 length is 16 residues. Here the CDR3 reads CASSPPVGRGQETQYF.

The chain couples TRBV12-3 or TRBV12-4 to TRBJ2-3. This CDR3 has 12 amino acids. CDR3 region: CASSLNSDTQYF.

The gene calls are TRBV7-2 and TRBJ2-1; the TCRdb call, TRBD1, lacks DNA for checking. The CDR3 covers 14 residues. The germline CDR1 and CDR2 sequences are SGHTA and FQGNSA. The CDR3 sequence: CASSRAGQGHEQFF. Drawing the rest from reference TRBV7-2 and TRBJ2-1, the complete variable domain is GAGVSQSPSNKVTEKGKDVELRCDPISGHTALYWYRQSLGQGLEFLIYFQGNSAPDKSGLPSDRFSAERTGGSVSTLTIQRTQQEDSAVYLCASSRAGQGHEQFFGPGTRLTVL.

The chain has TRBV5-1 and TRBJ2-1; the TCRdb D gene call, TRBD2, has no DNA to confirm it. Germline CDR1 and CDR2: SGHRS and YFSETQ. The CDR3 is 16 residues long. The CDR3 region is CASSPPRLAGASEQFF.

The gene calls are TRBV11-2 and TRBJ2-2; TCRdb outputs TRBD2, but without DNA this stays unchecked. This CDR3 is built from 16 residues. The germline CDR1 and CDR2 sequences are SGHAT and FQNNGV. CDR3 protein: CASSTRLLAATGELFF. The full variable domain, with the rest looked up from reference TRBV11-2 and TRBJ2-2, is EAGVAQSPRYKIIEKRQSVAFWCNPISGHATLYWYQQILGQGPKLLIQFQNNGVVDDSQLPKDRFSAERLKGVDSTLKIQPAKLEDSAVYLCASSTRLLAATGELFFGEGSRLTVL.

The chain recombines TRBV3-1 with TRBJ1-5. The germline CDR1 and CDR2 sequences are LGHDT and YNNKEL (reference sequence). This CDR3 is 13 amino acids long. The CDR3 loop is CASSQGYNQPQHF. The full variable domain, rest sourced from reference TRBV3-1 and TRBJ1-5, is DTAVSQTPKYLVTQMGNDKSIKCEQNLGHDTMYWYKQDSKKFLKIMFSYNNKELIINETVPNRFSPKSPDKAHLNLHINSLELGDSAVYFCASSQGYNQPQHFGDGTRLSIL.

The chain carries TRBV7-2 and TRBJ2-1; without DNA, the TCRdb call of TRBD2 cannot be checked. Germline CDR1 reads SGHTA; CDR2 reads FQGNSA. This CDR3 has 13 residues. This CDR3 reads CASSSDFYNEQFF.

The chain couples TRBV6-5 to TRBJ2-3; TCRdb's assignment of TRBD2 cannot be checked, as there is no DNA. From germline, CDR1 is MNHEY and CDR2 SVGAGI. The CDR3 totals 18 residues. CDR3 sequence: CASSYSPTSGGAPDTQYF.

This chain joins TRBV6-2 or TRBV6-3 and TRBJ2-7. The CDR3 runs to 13 residues. Germline loops: CDR1 MNHEY, CDR2 SVGEGT. Here the CDR3 reads CASRVLRGYEQYF.

The gene calls are TRBV27 and TRBJ2-3. In germline, CDR1 is MNHEY, CDR2 SMNVEV (reference sequence). The CDR3 length is 16 residues. This CDR3 is CASSQNSNPHTDTQYF.

The chain uses TRBV3-1 and TRBJ2-2; TCRdb designates TRBD2, a call that cannot be tested without DNA. This CDR3 has 14 residues. Looked up from germline, CDR1 is LGHDT and CDR2 is YNNKEL (reference sequence). The CDR3 is CASSQGSVTGELFF.

The V and J genes are TRBV15 and TRBJ1-2; the D call from TCRdb, TRBD1, cannot be confirmed without DNA. Germline-derived CDR1 and CDR2 are LNHNV and YYDKDF (reference sequence). The CDR3 has 15 amino acids. The CDR3 region is CATSRDLGPNYGYTF.

V and J are TRBV18 and TRBJ2-5; as DNA is missing, the TRBD1 call by TCRdb cannot be tested. This CDR3 contains 17 residues. Germline V gives CDR1 KGHSH, CDR2 LQKENI. This CDR3 reads CASSPQRTGTVEETQYF. Full variable domain (rest looked up from reference TRBV18 and TRBJ2-5): NAGVMQNPRHLVRRRGQEARLRCSPMKGHSHVYWYRQLPEEGLKFMVYLQKENIIDESGMPKERFSAEFPKEGPSILRIQQVVRGDSAAYFCASSPQRTGTVEETQYFGPGTRLLVL.

This sequence joins TRBV18 and TRBJ2-3; TCRdb indicates TRBD2, and absent DNA this call remains unverified. Looked up from germline, CDR1 is KGHSH and CDR2 is LQKENI. There are 21 residues in the CDR3. CDR3 residues: CASSPGRTSGTLRTLGDTQYF.

This chain uses TRBV6-1 with TRBJ2-2; TCRdb's D call, TRBD1, is unchecked because there is no DNA. The germline CDR1 and CDR2 sequences are MNHNS and SASEGT. This CDR3 is built from 16 residues. This chain's CDR3 is CASIRRGTPGGGELFF.

The chain employs TRBV3-1 and TRBJ2-5; TCRdb picks TRBD1, but there is no DNA to check that call. CDR1 LGHDT and CDR2 YNNKEL come from the germline V gene (reference sequence). This CDR3 region has 14 residues. CDR3: CASSPRQLQETQYF.

The chain joins TRBV7-2 to TRBJ2-3. The CDR3 runs 13 residues. Germline V gene lookup returns CDR1 SGHTA and CDR2 FQGNSA. The CDR3 reads CASSKKAADTQYF.

V gene TRBV18 combines with J gene TRBJ1-1; TCRdb outputs TRBD1, but without DNA this stays unchecked. The CDR3 has 13 residues. Germline lookup yields CDR1 KGHSH and CDR2 LQKENI. The chain's CDR3 is CASTGTGRTEAFF. Together with reference TRBV18 and TRBJ1-1, the CDR3 gives the full variable domain: NAGVMQNPRHLVRRRGQEARLRCSPMKGHSHVYWYRQLPEEGLKFMVYLQKENIIDESGMPKERFSAEFPKEGPSILRIQQVVRGDSAAYFCASTGTGRTEAFFGQGTRLTVV.